This TCR beta chain was identified during a study of graft-versus-host responses after intestinal transplantation. This CDR3 is 20 amino acids long. Clones were read by immunoSEQ multiplex PCR, and TCRdb kept only the in-frame ones, dropping some. This table holds about 9,600 clones, around four fifths found once. Graft specimens yielded both intraepithelial and lamina propria lymphocytes. Sequencing was performed on ileum tissue, taken less than 480 days after intestinal transplantation. The clonotype was recovered from a human patient who received an intestinal transplant, so some T cells may come from the graft donor. J is TRBJ2-5 and V is TRBV21-1; the tabulated D call, TRBD2, remains unverified against the DNA. The J call is in doubt because the DNA end fits TRBJ2-7 better. TRBV21-1 corresponds to a pseudogene. The DNA of the CDR3 is TGTGCCAGCAGCAAAGGGCTTGAAAGAGGGAGGGACGGTATCTCCTACGAGCAGTACTTC. Encoded protein: CASSKGLERGRDGISYEQYF.